The clone carrying this T cell receptor (beta chain) came up many times. Losses at the gene ends were 3 bases for V and 9 bases for J; bases not matched to a gene: 7. The CDR3 is 16 residues long. Germline CDR1 reads LGHNA; CDR2 reads YNFKEQ. The data belong to a study of breast tumors, draining lymph nodes, adjacent tissues. Using its own MiXCR run on the multiplex PCR reads, TCRdb lists one record per CDR3 protein. Of under 350,000 distinct CDR3 sequences listed, 30% to 35% are singletons. Samples came from axillary lymph nodes draining the breast cancer. Sequencing was done on a sample of axillary lymph node tissue. The TCR was taken from a female donor with breast cancer. Some clones in this sample may be carry-over from other donors' samples. The chain carries TRBV4-2 and TRBJ2-1; 14 bases align to TRBD2. The CDR3 sequence is CASSQATSGRAVEQFF. As DNA, the CDR3 is TGTGCCAGCAGCCAGGCGACTAGCGGGAGGGCCGTTGAGCAGTTCTTC.